These T cell receptor beta chains were read from a single sample in a study of beta chain features in type 1 diabetes. The table came from immunoSEQ multiplex PCR; TCRdb's copy has only in-frame clones and leaves some out. The sample yields a few hundred thousand clones, roughly 13% seen once. Sequencing used naive CD4+ T cells from blood. The receptors come from a young woman with type 1 diabetes. CDR3s include the opening cysteine and the closing phenylalanine or tryptophan. The order of the fields is clone size, V gene, J gene, D gene, CDR3 protein, CDR3 DNA. The D gene is left open where the match is weak. Where a row states a size, it is once, few, many or the class of an expanded clone; other rows omit it.

clone size: NA; V gene: TRBV29-1; J gene: TRBJ1-1; D gene: TRBD1; CDR3 protein: CSVGQRLNTEAFF; CDR3 DNA: TGCAGCGTGGGACAGAGATTGAACACTGAAGCTTTCTTT
clone size: NA; V gene: TRBV10-3; J gene: TRBJ2-3; D gene: NA; CDR3 protein: CAINGGTSTDTQYF; CDR3 DNA: TGTGCCATCAACGGCGGGACTAGCACAGATACGCAGTATTTT
clone size: NA; V gene: TRBV14; J gene: TRBJ2-3; D gene: NA; CDR3 protein: CASKGLSDNTDTQYF; CDR3 DNA: TGTGCCAGCAAAGGACTATCGGACAACACAGATACGCAGTATTTT
clone size: few; V gene: TRBV7-9; J gene: TRBJ2-2; D gene: NA; CDR3 protein: CASSSSGAGGTGELFF; CDR3 DNA: TGTGCCAGCAGCTCCTCAGGGGCTGGGGGCACCGGGGAGCTGTTTTTT
clone size: few; V gene: TRBV2; J gene: TRBJ1-5; D gene: NA; CDR3 protein: CASRDRILNQPQHF; CDR3 DNA: TGTGCCAGCAGAGACAGGATTCTCAATCAGCCCCAGCATTTT
clone size: NA; V gene: TRBV4-3; J gene: TRBJ1-6; D gene: NA; CDR3 protein: CASSQDPGYNSPLHF; CDR3 DNA: TGCGCCAGCAGCCAAGATCCCGGTTACAATTCACCCCTCCACTTT
clone size: NA; V gene: TRBV7-2; J gene: TRBJ2-3; D gene: TRBD2; CDR3 protein: CASSLGASGNTDTQYF; CDR3 DNA: TGTGCCAGCAGCTTAGGGGCTAGCGGGAACACAGATACGCAGTATTTT
clone size: few; V gene: TRBV7-9; J gene: TRBJ2-3; D gene: TRBD1; CDR3 protein: CASSRDRGGRPTDTQYF; CDR3 DNA: TGTGCCAGCAGTCGGGACAGGGGAGGGAGGCCCACAGATACGCAGTATTTT
clone size: NA; V gene: TRBV7-9; J gene: TRBJ1-1; D gene: NA; CDR3 protein: CASSLSISAEAFF; CDR3 DNA: TGTGCCAGCAGCTTATCCATATCGGCTGAAGCTTTCTTT
clone size: few; V gene: TRBV6-6; J gene: TRBJ2-7; D gene: NA; CDR3 protein: CAAARPPGDEQYF; CDR3 DNA: TGTGCCGCCGCCCGGCCCCCGGGGGACGAGCAGTACTTC
clone size: few; V gene: TRBV7-2; J gene: TRBJ2-1; D gene: TRBD2; CDR3 protein: CASSGTSGRAHEQFF; CDR3 DNA: TGTGCCAGCAGCGGAACTAGCGGGAGGGCCCATGAGCAGTTCTTC
clone size: NA; V gene: TRBV7-2; J gene: TRBJ1-1; D gene: NA; CDR3 protein: CASSSSTGFGTEAFF; CDR3 DNA: TGTGCCAGCAGCTCGTCCACAGGGTTTGGTACTGAAGCTTTCTTT
clone size: few; V gene: TRBV29-1; J gene: TRBJ1-1; D gene: NA; CDR3 protein: CSVRGRLNTEAFF; CDR3 DNA: TGCAGCGTTCGTGGCAGATTGAACACTGAAGCTTTCTTT
clone size: few; V gene: TRBV5-6; J gene: TRBJ1-1; D gene: NA; CDR3 protein: CASSLRRGSPEAFF; CDR3 DNA: TGTGCCAGCAGCTTAAGGAGGGGTAGCCCTGAAGCTTTCTTT
clone size: NA; V gene: TRBV5-6; J gene: TRBJ2-7; D gene: NA; CDR3 protein: CASSSVRSYEQYF; CDR3 DNA: TGTGCCAGCAGCTCGGTGAGATCCTACGAGCAGTACTTC
clone size: few; V gene: TRBV30; J gene: TRBJ2-7; D gene: NA; CDR3 protein: CAWSVQDVAEQYF; CDR3 DNA: TGTGCCTGGAGTGTACAGGACGTAGCCGAGCAGTACTTC
clone size: NA; V gene: TRBV5-1; J gene: TRBJ2-6; D gene: NA; CDR3 protein: CASSFTGTSGANVLTF; CDR3 DNA: TGCGCCAGCAGCTTCACAGGAACCTCTGGGGCCAACGTCCTGACTTTC
clone size: few; V gene: TRBV10-3; J gene: TRBJ1-6; D gene: TRBD1; CDR3 protein: CAIRTGDSPLHF; CDR3 DNA: TGTGCCATCAGGACAGGGGATTCACCCCTCCACTTT
clone size: NA; V gene: TRBV28; J gene: TRBJ1-2; D gene: NA; CDR3 protein: CASSPGYYGYTF; CDR3 DNA: TGTGCCAGCAGCCCGGGGTACTATGGCTACACCTTC
clone size: NA; V gene: TRBV6-5; J gene: TRBJ2-5; D gene: NA; CDR3 protein: CASSPMTRETQYF; CDR3 DNA: TGTGCCAGCAGCCCCATGACTAGGGAGACCCAGTACTTC
clone size: few; V gene: TRBV19; J gene: TRBJ1-5; D gene: TRBD1; CDR3 protein: CASSLRDRASNQPQHF; CDR3 DNA: TGTGCCAGTAGTCTAAGGGACAGGGCCAGCAATCAGCCCCAGCATTTT
clone size: NA; V gene: TRBV7-9; J gene: TRBJ1-2; D gene: NA; CDR3 protein: CASSTIVANYGYTF; CDR3 DNA: TGTGCCAGCAGCACGATAGTGGCTAACTATGGCTACACCTTC
clone size: NA; V gene: TRBV21-1; J gene: TRBJ1-2; D gene: NA; CDR3 protein: CASTHDRGQCNGYTF; CDR3 DNA: TGTGCCAGCACCCACGACAGGGGGCAGTGTAATGGCTACACCTTC
clone size: few; V gene: TRBV29-1; J gene: TRBJ2-1; D gene: TRBD1; CDR3 protein: CSVADRGPYNEQFF; CDR3 DNA: TGCAGCGTTGCCGACAGGGGGCCCTACAATGAGCAGTTCTTC
clone size: NA; V gene: TRBV2; J gene: TRBJ1-1; D gene: TRBD1; CDR3 protein: CASSEDRGYTEAFF; CDR3 DNA: TGTGCCAGCAGTGAAGACAGGGGGTACACTGAAGCTTTCTTT
clone size: NA; V gene: TRBV14; J gene: TRBJ2-3; D gene: NA; CDR3 protein: CASSLAGGSTDTQYF; CDR3 DNA: TGTGCCAGCAGCCTGGCAGGGGGGAGCACAGATACGCAGTATTTT
clone size: NA; V gene: TRBV7-9; J gene: TRBJ2-7; D gene: NA; CDR3 protein: CASSPNRFSLVPHDEQYF; CDR3 DNA: TGTGCCAGCAGCCCGAACCGATTCTCACTAGTTCCGCACGACGAGCAGTACTTC